One T cell receptor (beta chain) is described in this entry. Trimming removed 3 bases at V and 7 bases at J, with 13 bases between. The CDR3 consists of 14 residues. Germline lookup yields CDR1 MRHNA and CDR2 SNTAGT. This specimen comes from a study of blood T cell repertoires in COVID-19. Study-wide context: Whether acute or convalescent, the COVID-19 samples came from the United States, Italy and Spain. T cells, B-cell-depleted T cells, or PBMCs provided the cDNA or gDNA that served as material.

Original data processing: Amplifying reference gene primers gave estimates of nucleated cell counts. Some clones are missing from TCRdb's copy, which holds only in-frame ones; the method was immunoSEQ multiplex PCR. V and J calls plus clone size are reproduced from that table; the DNA served to infer D and trimming. The sample includes tens of thousands of clones, more than 90% of them seen just once. This chain links TRBV6-4 with TRBJ2-1; the D gene is possibly TRBD2 (6 bases). The sequence came from a woman in her 70s with active COVID-19. Specimen: peripheral blood. The CDR3 here is CASSDQGLGNEQFF. The CDR3 DNA reads as TGTGCCAGCAGTGATCAGGGACTCGGTAATGAGCAGTTCTTC.